This entry features one TCR beta chain sequence. The sample holds many counts of this clonotype. Its antigen is still unknown. It has no much larger one-base neighbor in the sample; base qualities were not kept. Library preparation employed 5' RACE. Reads for this sample came from an Illumina HiSeq 2000. A universal primer binding site was introduced by template switching, and a unique molecular identifier was present in the final cDNA, enabling accurate counting of TCR cDNA molecules. First-strand cDNA for TCR alpha and beta chains was synthesized from specific primers in the conserved constant-segment region. Each cDNA library was double barcoded, with a SMART-Mk sample barcode plus Illumina barcodes, to control for contamination. Two successive PCR steps introduced TruSeq adapter sequences along with Illumina sample barcodes. Sequencing of the TCR alpha and beta cDNA libraries was done on the Illumina HiSeq platform using custom primers. The original pipeline was this. MiGEC was used to process raw reads and extract unique molecular identifiers, and MiXCR was used to find CDR3 positions. Recombination models were inferred per individual with the repgenHMM and IGoR tools using an EM algorithm. Shared clonotype analysis was performed with the tcR package in R, normalizing sharing by the product of cloneset sizes. Out-of-frame nonproductive sequences were analyzed to study raw recombination free of thymic and clonal selection effects. Clones were called with MiXCR by TCRdb after fastp trimmed the public reads at Q25, and only in-frame beta chains were retained. For every CDR3 protein sequence, its rows merge into one entry that carries the most common genes and DNA. The V and J calls come from TCRdb's annotation, not from the publication. For this sample there are just under 650,000 distinct CDR3 sequences; just over 7% appear just once. The ten biggest clones cover about 1.5% of the sample.

Trimming accounts for 0 bases at V and 5 bases at J, while the number of junction bases matched to no gene is 9. The CDR3 holds 16 amino acids from the cysteine to the phenylalanine. Only CDR3 DNA remains: 48 bases, in frame from the first base. CDR1 and CDR2 were assigned from the germline V gene as MGHDK and SYGVNS. This sample is drawn from a study of identical twins (dated by TCRdb to 2016 to 2017). Regarding the study in general: TCR alpha and beta repertoires from monozygotic twins, unrelated adults of various ages and cord blood were deep-sequenced to test whether fetal clonotypes persist. To rule out contamination, replicate twin experiments were performed at different times with different library preparation protocols. What the work shows at the level of the full study, not this receptor alone: In monozygotic twins, out-of-frame TCR alpha sharing was systematically underestimated by recombination models, although the models agreed with sharing between unrelated individuals. Invariant T cells such as MAIT and iNKT could partly confound zero-insertion analyses, although diverse VJ usage argued against such confounding for most clonotypes. Compared with coincidental sharing between unrelated individuals, out-of-frame TCR alpha sequences shared between twins showed an excess of sequences with low generation probability. Abundant cord blood beta clonotypes had fewer insertions, young adult naive repertoires showed a similar but weaker trend, and memory repertoires showed no such trend. The excess sharing between twins in beta out-of-frame sequences was weaker because fewer shared sequences reduced the signal-to-noise ratio. Because the same donors could not be followed over many years, the conclusions depended on cross-sectional statistical analysis.

All donors were healthy Caucasians. The twin cohort consisted of three pairs of female monozygotic twins, all aged about 18 to 29 years. RNA for TCR libraries was isolated from peripheral blood mononuclear cells. This same sample was also taken into another study, of yellow fever vaccine responses in identical twins. The second paper further reports: The authors reported that the T cell response to vaccination in identical twins appeared partly convergent and partly personalized. In identical twins, the study followed T cell clones that responded to the vaccine with precision.

Specimen: PBMCs. The TCR sequence derives from a young woman in good health. The receptor chain draws on TRBV25-1 and TRBJ1-1; the junction holds 7 bases that match TRBD1. The base sequence is TGTGCCAGCAGTGAATATTCGGTACAGGGGTTGACTGAAGCTTTCTTT. It codes for CASSEYSVQGLTEAFF.